This T cell receptor (beta chain) was documented in a study of identical twins. There were only healthy Caucasians among the donors. Germline V gene lookup returns CDR1 SGHDN and CDR2 FVKESK. V lost 1 base and J 8 bases, leaving 14 bases between the germline ends. This CDR3 is built from 14 residues. Template switching added a universal primer binding site, and final cDNA carried unique molecular identifiers. Via MiXCR, TCRdb re-called the 5' RACE reads, giving one row per CDR3 protein. Among approximately 1.8 million distinct CDR3 sequences listed, under 35% were seen once. The clonotype comes from a newborn girl in good health. The rearrangement uses TRBV14 and TRBJ1-2; no definite D call. Material for sequencing was cord blood. The CDR3 here is CASSQAGSVWGYTF. The CDR3 DNA is TGTGCCAGCAGCCAAGCGGGCAGTGTGTGGGGCTACACCTTC.